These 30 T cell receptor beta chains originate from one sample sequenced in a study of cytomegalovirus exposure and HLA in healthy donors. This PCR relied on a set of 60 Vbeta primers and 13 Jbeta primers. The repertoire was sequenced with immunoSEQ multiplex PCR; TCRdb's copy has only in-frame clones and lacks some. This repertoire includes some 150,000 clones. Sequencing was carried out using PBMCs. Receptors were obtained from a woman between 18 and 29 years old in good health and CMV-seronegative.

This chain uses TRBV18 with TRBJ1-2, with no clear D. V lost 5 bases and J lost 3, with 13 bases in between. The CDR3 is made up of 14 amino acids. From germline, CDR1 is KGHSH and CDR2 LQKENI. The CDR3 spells CASSVEGTHYGYTF. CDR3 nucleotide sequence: TGTGCCAGCTCAGTTGAGGGCACTCACTATGGCTACACCTTC.

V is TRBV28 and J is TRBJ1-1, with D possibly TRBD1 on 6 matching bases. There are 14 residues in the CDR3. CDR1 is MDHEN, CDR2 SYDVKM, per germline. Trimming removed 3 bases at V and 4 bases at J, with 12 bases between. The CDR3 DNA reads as TGTGCCAGCAGTTTCCCTGGGGACATCACTGAAGCTTTCTTT. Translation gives CASSFPGDITEAFF.

The CDR3 protein is CASSLFPGYQETQYF. The CDR3 DNA sequence: TGTGCCAGCAGCTTATTCCCCGGTTACCAAGAGACCCAGTACTTC. This chain joins TRBV7-3 and TRBJ2-5; D is unclear. The CDR3 spans 15 residues. Trimming removed 2 bases at V and 0 bases at J, with 10 bases between. Germline assignment: CDR1 SGHTA and CDR2 FQGTGA.

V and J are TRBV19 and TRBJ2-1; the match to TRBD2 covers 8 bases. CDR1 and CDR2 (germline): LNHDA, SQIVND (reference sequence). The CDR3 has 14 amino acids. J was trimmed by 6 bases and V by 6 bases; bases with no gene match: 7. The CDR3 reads CASSPGLARNEQFF. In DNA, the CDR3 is TGTGCCAGTAGCCCCGGACTAGCCCGCAATGAGCAGTTCTTC.

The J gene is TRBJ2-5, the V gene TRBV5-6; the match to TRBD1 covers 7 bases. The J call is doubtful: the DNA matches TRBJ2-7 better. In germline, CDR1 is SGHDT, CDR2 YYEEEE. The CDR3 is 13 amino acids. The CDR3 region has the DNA TGTGCCAGCAACGCCCAGACAGGGCCCGAGCAGTACTTC. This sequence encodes CASNAQTGPEQYF.

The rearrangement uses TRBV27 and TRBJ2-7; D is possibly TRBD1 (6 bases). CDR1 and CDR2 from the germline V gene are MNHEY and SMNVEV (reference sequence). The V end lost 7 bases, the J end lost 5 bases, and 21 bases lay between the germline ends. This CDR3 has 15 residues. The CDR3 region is CASKRPGTKQDEQYF. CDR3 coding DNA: TGTGCCAGCAAAAGACCCGGGACAAAGCAGGACGAGCAGTACTTC.

CDR3 coding DNA: TGTGCCTGGAGTGAATTGACAGGGGGCGCTGGACAGCCCCAGCATTTT. Translating it yields CAWSELTGGAGQPQHF. The chain joins TRBV30 to TRBJ1-5; 10 bases map to TRBD1. Germline values: CDR1 GTSNPN, CDR2 SVGIG (reference sequence). The CDR3 covers 16 residues. The junction had 10 bases not matched to a gene; V was cut back by 1 base and J by 7 bases.

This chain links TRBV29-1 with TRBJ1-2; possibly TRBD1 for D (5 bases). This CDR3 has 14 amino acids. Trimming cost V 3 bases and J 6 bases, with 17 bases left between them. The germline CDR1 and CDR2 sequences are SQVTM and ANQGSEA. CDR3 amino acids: CSVDSARAVNGYTF. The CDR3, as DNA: TGCAGCGTTGACTCGGCCAGGGCGGTGAATGGCTACACCTTC.

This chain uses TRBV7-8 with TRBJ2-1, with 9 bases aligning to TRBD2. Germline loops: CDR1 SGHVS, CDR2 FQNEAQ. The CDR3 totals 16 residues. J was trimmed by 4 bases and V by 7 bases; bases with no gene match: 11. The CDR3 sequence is CASNQPTSGWYNEQFF. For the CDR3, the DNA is TGTGCCAGCAACCAACCAACTAGCGGGTGGTACAATGAGCAGTTCTTC. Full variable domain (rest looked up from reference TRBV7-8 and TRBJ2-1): GAGVSQSPRYKVAKRGQDVALRCDPISGHVSLFWYQQALGQGPEFLTYFQNEAQLDKSGLPSDRFFAERPEGSVSTLKIQRTQQEDSAVYLCASNQPTSGWYNEQFFGPGTRLTVL.

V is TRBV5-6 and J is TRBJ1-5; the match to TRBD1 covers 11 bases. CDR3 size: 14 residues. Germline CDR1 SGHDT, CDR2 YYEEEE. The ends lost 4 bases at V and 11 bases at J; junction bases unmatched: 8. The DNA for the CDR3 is TGTGCCAGCAGCCCAGGACAGGGGGCTGTGACCCAGCATTTT. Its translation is CASSPGQGAVTQHF.

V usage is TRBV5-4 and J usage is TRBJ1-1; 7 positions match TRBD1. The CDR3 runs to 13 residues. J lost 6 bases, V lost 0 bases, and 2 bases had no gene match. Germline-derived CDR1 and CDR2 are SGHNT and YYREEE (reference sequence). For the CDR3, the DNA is TGTGCCAGCAGCTTGGTTCAGGGGGCTGAAGCTTTCTTT. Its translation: CASSLVQGAEAFF.

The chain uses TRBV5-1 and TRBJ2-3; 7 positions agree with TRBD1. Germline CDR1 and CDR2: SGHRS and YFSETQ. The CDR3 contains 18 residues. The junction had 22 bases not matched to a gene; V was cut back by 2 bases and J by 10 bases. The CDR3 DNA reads TGCGCCAGCAGCTTTGGTAGATCGGACAGGAGGCTCTCCAGGGCGCAGTATTTT. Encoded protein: CASSFGRSDRRLSRAQYF.

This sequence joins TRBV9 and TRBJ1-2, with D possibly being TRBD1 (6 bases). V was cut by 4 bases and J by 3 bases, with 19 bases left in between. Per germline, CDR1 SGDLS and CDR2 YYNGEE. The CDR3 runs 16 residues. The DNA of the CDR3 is TGTGCCAGCAGCTTTAACAGGGAAACCGATGACTATGGCTACACCTTC. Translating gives CASSFNRETDDYGYTF. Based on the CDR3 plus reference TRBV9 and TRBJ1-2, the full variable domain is DSGVTQTPKHLITATGQRVTLRCSPRSGDLSVYWYQQSLDQGLQFLIQYYNGEERAKGNILERFSAQQFPDLHSELNLSSLELGDSALYFCASSFNRETDDYGYTFGSGTRLTVV.

The CDR3 is CASSFPQGEQFF. The CDR3 coding sequence is TGTGCCAGCAGCTTTCCCCAGGGGGAGCAGTTCTTC. V and J are TRBV5-6 and TRBJ2-1, with a weak D call TRBD1 (6 bases). This CDR3 spans 12 amino acids. Trimming cost V 2 bases and J 10 bases, with 10 bases left between them. Looked up from germline, CDR1 is SGHDT and CDR2 is YYEEEE.

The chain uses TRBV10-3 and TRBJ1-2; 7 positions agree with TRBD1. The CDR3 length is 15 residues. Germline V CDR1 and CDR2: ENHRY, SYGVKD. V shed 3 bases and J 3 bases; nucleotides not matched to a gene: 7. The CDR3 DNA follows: TGTGCCATCAGTGACCGGACAGGAATCGACTATGGCTACACCTTC. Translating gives CAISDRTGIDYGYTF.

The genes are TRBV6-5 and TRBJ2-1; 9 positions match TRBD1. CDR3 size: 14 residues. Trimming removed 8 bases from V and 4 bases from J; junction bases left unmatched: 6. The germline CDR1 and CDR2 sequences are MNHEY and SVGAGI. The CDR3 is CASVQGAGYNEQFF. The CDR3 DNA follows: TGTGCCAGCGTACAGGGGGCGGGATACAATGAGCAGTTCTTC.

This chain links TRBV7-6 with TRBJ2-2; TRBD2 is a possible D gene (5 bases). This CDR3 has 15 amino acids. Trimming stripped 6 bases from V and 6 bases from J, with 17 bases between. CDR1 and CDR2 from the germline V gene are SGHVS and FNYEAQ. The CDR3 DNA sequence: TGTGCCAGCAGACTAGAGTCCTCCGTTCCCGGGGAGCTGTTTTTT. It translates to CASRLESSVPGELFF.

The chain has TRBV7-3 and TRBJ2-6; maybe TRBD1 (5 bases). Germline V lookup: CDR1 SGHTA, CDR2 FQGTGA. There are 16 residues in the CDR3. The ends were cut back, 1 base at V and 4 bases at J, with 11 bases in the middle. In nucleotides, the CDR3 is TGTGCCAGCAGCTTAAGGGGCTGGGAAGGGGCCAACGTCCTGACTTTC. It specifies CASSLRGWEGANVLTF.

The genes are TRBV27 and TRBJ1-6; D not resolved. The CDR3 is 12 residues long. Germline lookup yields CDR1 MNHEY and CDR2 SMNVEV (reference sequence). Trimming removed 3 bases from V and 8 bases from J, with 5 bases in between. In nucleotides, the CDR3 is TGTGCCAGCAGTTTCCCTCATTCACCCCTCCACTTT. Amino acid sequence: CASSFPHSPLHF.

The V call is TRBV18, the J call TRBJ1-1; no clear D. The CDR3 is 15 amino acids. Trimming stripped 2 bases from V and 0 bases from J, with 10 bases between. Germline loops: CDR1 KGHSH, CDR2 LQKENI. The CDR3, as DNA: TGTGCCAGCTCACCAGGTCGAGAGGTGAACACTGAAGCTTTCTTT. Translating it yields CASSPGREVNTEAFF.

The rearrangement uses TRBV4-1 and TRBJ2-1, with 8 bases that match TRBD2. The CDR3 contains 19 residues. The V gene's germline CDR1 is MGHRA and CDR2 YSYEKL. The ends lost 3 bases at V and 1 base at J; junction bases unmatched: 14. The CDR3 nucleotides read TGCGCCAGCAGCCACCCGGGGGGGTTAAGGAGAATATCCTACAATGAGCAGTTCTTC. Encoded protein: CASSHPGGLRRISYNEQFF.

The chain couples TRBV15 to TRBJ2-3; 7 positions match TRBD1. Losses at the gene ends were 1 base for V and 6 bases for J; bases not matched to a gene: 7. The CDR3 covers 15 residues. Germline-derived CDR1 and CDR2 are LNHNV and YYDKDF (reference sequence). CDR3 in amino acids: CATSRGQGSGDTQYF. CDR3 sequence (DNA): TGTGCCACCAGCAGAGGACAGGGTTCGGGGGATACGCAGTATTTT.

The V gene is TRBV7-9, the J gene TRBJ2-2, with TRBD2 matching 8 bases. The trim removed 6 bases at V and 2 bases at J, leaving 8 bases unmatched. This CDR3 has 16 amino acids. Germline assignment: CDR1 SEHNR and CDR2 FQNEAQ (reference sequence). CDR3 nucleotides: TGTGCCAGCAGATGGGGCGGGAGGTCCAACACCGGGGAGCTGTTTTTT. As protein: CASRWGGRSNTGELFF.

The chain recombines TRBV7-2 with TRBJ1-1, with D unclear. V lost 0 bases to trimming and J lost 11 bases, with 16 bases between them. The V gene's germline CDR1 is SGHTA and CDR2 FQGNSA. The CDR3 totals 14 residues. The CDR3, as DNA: TGTGCCAGCAGCTTAGCGGTTGACACGCCGGGGGCTTTCTTT. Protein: CASSLAVDTPGAFF.

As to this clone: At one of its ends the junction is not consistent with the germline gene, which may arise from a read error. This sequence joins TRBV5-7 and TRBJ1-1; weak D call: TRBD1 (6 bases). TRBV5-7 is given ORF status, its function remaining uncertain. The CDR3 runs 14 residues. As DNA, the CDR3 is TGTGCCAACAGCTTGGGGGGCAGGGACACTGAAGCTTTCTTT. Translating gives CANSLGGRDTEAFF.

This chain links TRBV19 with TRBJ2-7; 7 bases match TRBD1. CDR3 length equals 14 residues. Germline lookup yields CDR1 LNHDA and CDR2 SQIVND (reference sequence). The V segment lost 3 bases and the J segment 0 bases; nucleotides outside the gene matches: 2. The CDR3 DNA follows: TGTGCCAGTAGTATTGGGGACAGCTCCTACGAGCAGTACTTC. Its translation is CASSIGDSSYEQYF.

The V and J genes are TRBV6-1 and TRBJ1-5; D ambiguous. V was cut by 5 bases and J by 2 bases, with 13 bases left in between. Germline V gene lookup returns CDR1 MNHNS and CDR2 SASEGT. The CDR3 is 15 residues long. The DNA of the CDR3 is TGTGCCAGCAGTTTCAGAGGGTTCGGCAATCAGCCCCAGCATTTT. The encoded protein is CASSFRGFGNQPQHF.

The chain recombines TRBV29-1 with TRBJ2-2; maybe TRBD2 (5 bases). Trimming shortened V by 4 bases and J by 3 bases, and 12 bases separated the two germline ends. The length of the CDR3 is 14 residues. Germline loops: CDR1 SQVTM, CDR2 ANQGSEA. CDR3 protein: CSVGVWGDTGELFF. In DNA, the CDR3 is TGCAGCGTTGGAGTGTGGGGAGACACCGGGGAGCTGTTTTTT.

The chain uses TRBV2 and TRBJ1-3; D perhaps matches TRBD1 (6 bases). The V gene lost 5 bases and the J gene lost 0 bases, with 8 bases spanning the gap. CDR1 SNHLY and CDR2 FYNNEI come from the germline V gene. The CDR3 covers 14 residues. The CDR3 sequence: CASSQDSSGNTIYF. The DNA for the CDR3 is TGTGCCAGCAGTCAGGACAGCTCTGGAAACACCATATATTTT.

The CDR3 bases are TGTGCCAGCAGCCTGGGACTAGCGGAAACCTACGAGCAGTACTTC. The encoded protein is CASSLGLAETYEQYF. The chain joins TRBV7-6 to TRBJ2-7; TRBD2 matches at 11 bases. V lost 5 bases and J lost 2; bases outside the gene matches: 5. CDR3 length equals 15 residues. Germline CDR1 is SGHVS and CDR2 is FNYEAQ.